This T cell receptor (beta chain) was observed in a study of T cell repertoires in cytomegalovirus infection. General study findings and limits: The ex vivo response was dominated by HLA-C-restricted CMV-specific TCR beta clonotypes.

This clonotype was picked up a small number of times. The antigen is not known. In TCRdb, the reads were re-called with MiXCR into one record per CDR3 protein. In the table there are about a million distinct CDR3 sequences, approximately 31% of which are singletons. This CDR3 comprises 15 residues. The germline V and J ends were trimmed by 3 bases and 9 bases, with 15 bases remaining between them. Germline CDR1 is LNHDA and CDR2 is SQIVND (reference sequence). V and J are TRBV19 and TRBJ1-6; a possible D gene is TRBD1 (6 bases). This specimen consisted of cultured CD8+ T cells from PBMCs, obtained from culture after CMV antigen stimulation. The sequence came from a human donor in good health (CMV status not recorded). Some clones in this sample may be carry-over from other donors' samples. The CDR3 spells CASSILDSATSPLHF. In DNA form, the CDR3 reads TGTGCCAGTAGTATTTTGGACAGCGCCACTTCACCCCTCCACTTT.